A single sample gave rise to the 23 T cell receptor beta chains below, sequenced in a study of CD8+ T cells in alopecia areata. After isolation, RNA underwent reverse transcription to generate cDNA as the sequencing template. Profiling relied on immunoSEQ multiplex PCR, and the TCRdb table lists in-frame clones only, not all of them. Of 90,000 to 150,000 clones listed, 35% to 40% are singletons. The sample consisted of CD4+ T cells sorted from blood. These receptors were collected from a human donor with alopecia areata.

This rearrangement joins TRBV4-2 to TRBJ2-7; D remains ambiguous. The CDR3 consists of 15 residues. The germline V gene encodes CDR1 LGHNA and CDR2 YNFKEQ. The V and J ends lost 6 bases and 2 bases respectively, with 17 bases between them. The CDR3, as DNA: TGTGCCAGCAGTCCCGCGGAGAACCCAACCTACGAGCAGTACTTC. Amino acid sequence: CASSPAENPTYEQYF.

The CDR3 nucleotides are TGTGCCAGCAGCCTTCCCGAGGTCACAGATACGCAGTATTTT. Translation: CASSLPEVTDTQYF. V and J are TRBV9 and TRBJ2-3; D unresolved. The CDR3 runs to 14 residues. V shed 4 bases and J shed 2 bases, with 11 bases lying between them. Germline V gene data show CDR1 as SGDLS and CDR2 as YYNGEE.

This clone was observed a few times. V usage is TRBV30 and J usage is TRBJ2-5, with 8 bases aligning to TRBD2. The CDR3 has 13 residues. Looked up from germline, CDR1 is GTSNPN and CDR2 is SVGIG (reference sequence). J gave up 5 bases and V 0 bases, and 2 bases lay outside the gene matches. The CDR3 sequence: CAWSVIAGETQYF. As DNA, the CDR3 is TGTGCCTGGAGTGTAATAGCGGGGGAGACCCAGTACTTC.

This clone was seen only a few times. The V call is TRBV4-3, the J call TRBJ2-7; D ambiguous. The germline V gene encodes CDR1 LGHNA and CDR2 YSLEER. V lost 11 bases, J lost 6 bases, and 11 bases lay in between. The CDR3 contains 10 residues. The CDR3: CAERWAEQYF. The CDR3 coding sequence is TGCGCCGAACGGTGGGCCGAGCAGTACTTC.

This clone was found a few times. This chain links TRBV29-1 with TRBJ2-1; TRBD1 aligns across 8 bases. V shed 7 bases, J shed 0 bases, and the junction held 8 bases outside the gene matches. The CDR3 consists of 15 residues. Germline V gene lookup returns CDR1 SQVTM and CDR2 ANQGSEA. CDR3 region: CSAGRQGSSYNEQFF. The CDR3 DNA reads as TGCAGCGCGGGCCGACAGGGGAGCTCCTACAATGAGCAGTTCTTC.

This clone showed up just a few times. V and J are TRBV23-1 and TRBJ1-1; 8 bases map to TRBD1. TRBV23-1 falls under the ORF class, with uncertain function. V was clipped by 5 bases and J by 1 base; unmatched bases: 6. The CDR3 is 15 residues long. The CDR3 DNA is TGCGCCAGCAGTGGACAGGGTGAGAGGAACACTGAAGCTTTCTTT. Its translation: CASSGQGERNTEAFF.

This sequence joins TRBV20-1 and TRBJ2-7, with D uncertain. The CDR3 sequence is 10 residues long. V lost 5 bases, J lost 4 bases, and 6 bases lay in between. Germline V gene sequence: CDR1 DFQATT, CDR2 SNEGSKA (reference sequence). The CDR3 spells CSAANYEQYF. CDR3 nucleotide sequence: TGCAGTGCTGCCAATTACGAGCAGTACTTC.

The chain links TRBV4-3 to TRBJ2-5; D uncertain. The CDR3 consists of 14 residues. V was cut by 4 bases and J by 5 bases, with 14 bases left in between. CDR1 is LGHNA, CDR2 YSLEER, per germline. CDR3 residues: CASSLASTGETQYF. The CDR3 DNA follows: TGCGCCAGCAGCCTAGCATCGACGGGCGAGACCCAGTACTTC.

The chain uses TRBV6-5 and TRBJ2-7, with D tentatively TRBD2 (5 bases). Germline V gene lookup returns CDR1 MNHEY and CDR2 SVGAGI. Trimming shortened V by 2 bases and J by 1 base, and 9 bases separated the two germline ends. The length of the CDR3 is 14 residues. The CDR3 DNA is TGTGCCAGCAGTTACGACACTAGTTCCTACGAGCAGTACTTC. Its protein product is CASSYDTSSYEQYF.

In this sample, this clone turned up a few times. The chain carries TRBV7-9 and TRBJ2-5; weak D call: TRBD1 (5 bases). V lost 5 bases, J lost 3 bases, and 16 bases lay in between. This CDR3 comprises 15 residues. Germline CDR1 reads SEHNR; CDR2 reads FQNEAQ (reference sequence). The CDR3 protein is CASSPQWGGKETQYF. The CDR3 nucleotides read TGTGCCAGCAGCCCTCAATGGGGCGGTAAAGAGACCCAGTACTTC.

The chain is built from TRBV11-2 and TRBJ1-2, with 8 bases lining up with TRBD1. This CDR3 comprises 17 residues. After removal of 5 bases from V and 0 bases from J, the junction contained 11 bases not matched to a gene. The germline gives CDR1 SGHAT, CDR2 FQNNGV. CDR3 coding DNA: TGTGCCAGCAGCCACTTACCCGGGACAGGTTCTAACTATGGCTACACCTTC. Translated, it gives CASSHLPGTGSNYGYTF.

V is TRBV29-1 and J is TRBJ1-2; TRBD1 might be the D (5 bases). Trimming stripped 3 bases from V and 8 bases from J, with 13 bases between. The CDR3 has 12 residues. Germline V CDR1 and CDR2: SQVTM, ANQGSEA. CDR3 in amino acids: CSVEKGMGGYTF. The CDR3 coding sequence is TGCAGCGTTGAGAAGGGGATGGGGGGCTACACCTTC.

This clone was seen only a few times. This sequence joins TRBV2 and TRBJ2-1; TRBD2 matches 13 bases. Germline CDR1 reads SNHLY; CDR2 reads FYNNEI. J was trimmed by 7 bases and V by 10 bases; bases with no gene match: 7. There are 14 residues in the CDR3. In DNA form, the CDR3 reads TGTGCCACCTACGGACTAGCGGGGGAGAATGAGCAGTTCTTC. This sequence encodes CATYGLAGENEQFF. The full variable domain, with the rest looked up from reference TRBV2 and TRBJ2-1, is EPEVTQTPSHQVTQMGQEVILRCVPISNHLYFYWYRQILGQKVEFLVSFYNNEISEKSEIFDDQFSVERPDGSNFTLKIRSTKLEDSAMYFCATYGLAGENEQFFGPGTRLTVL.

This clone was observed a single time. This rearrangement joins TRBV6-5 to TRBJ1-1, with TRBD1 as a possible D gene (5 bases). The CDR3 totals 15 residues. Germline V gene data show CDR1 as MNHEY and CDR2 as SVGAGI. Trimming took 0 bases from V and 6 from J, leaving 14 bases between them. For the CDR3, the DNA is TGTGCCAGCAGTTACTCCTGGCAGGGCTTTGCTGAAGCTTTCTTT. Translating it yields CASSYSWQGFAEAFF.

Note on this clone: The same CDR3 arises from other DNA sequences in this sample as well. The rearrangement links TRBV5-1 to TRBJ2-7; D uncertain. CDR1 SGHRS and CDR2 YFSETQ come from the germline V gene. The CDR3 consists of 12 residues. Trimming pared 0 bases from V and 4 bases from J, leaving 5 bases between. CDR3 in DNA: TGCGCCAGCAGCTTGGAGGCTTACGAGCAGTACTTC. Translated, it gives CASSLEAYEQYF. The variable domain in full, completed from reference TRBV5-1 and TRBJ2-7, reads KAGVTQTPRYLIKTRGQQVTLSCSPISGHRSVSWYQQTPGQGLQFLFEYFSETQRNKGNFPGRFSGRQFSNSRSEMNVSTLELGDSALYLCASSLEAYEQYFGPGTRLTVT.

This clone was picked up a small number of times. The rearrangement joins TRBV29-1 to TRBJ1-2; D ambiguous. The germline gives CDR1 SQVTM, CDR2 ANQGSEA. V lost 0 bases, J lost 4 bases, and 9 bases lay in between. The length of the CDR3 is 13 residues. The CDR3 is CSVEDVGFYGYTF. CDR3 coding DNA: TGCAGCGTTGAAGATGTGGGGTTCTATGGCTACACCTTC.

The V gene is TRBV7-9, the J gene TRBJ1-4, with D unclear. Germline CDR1 is SEHNR and CDR2 is FQNEAQ (reference sequence). Trimming stripped 8 bases from V and 3 bases from J, with 13 bases between. The CDR3 is 14 residues long. Here the CDR3 reads CASHAGGANEKLFF. CDR3 in DNA: TGTGCCAGCCACGCCGGAGGCGCTAATGAAAAACTGTTTTTT.

This clone was counted a few times. The chain is built from TRBV29-1 and TRBJ2-3; 7 bases match TRBD1. Germline V gene sequence: CDR1 SQVTM, CDR2 ANQGSEA. V was pared by 0 bases and J by 4 bases, with 10 bases of the junction left unmatched. The CDR3 totals 16 residues. CDR3 coding DNA: TGCAGCGTTGAAGACCTCAAGGGGGCTGGGGCAGATACGCAGTATTTT. It specifies CSVEDLKGAGADTQYF.

The chain couples TRBV29-1 to TRBJ2-1; the D call may be TRBD1 or TRBD2 (6 bases each). The ends were cut back, 6 bases at V and 9 bases at J, with 18 bases in the middle. CDR1 and CDR2 from the germline V gene are SQVTM and ANQGSEA. CDR3 length: 13 amino acids. The CDR3 reads CSVTKPQGGEQFF. CDR3 bases: TGCAGCGTAACTAAACCACAGGGAGGTGAGCAGTTCTTC.

The chain employs TRBV27 and TRBJ2-5, with D tentatively TRBD1 or TRBD2 (5 bases each). Germline loops: CDR1 MNHEY, CDR2 SMNVEV (reference sequence). The V end lost 7 bases, the J end lost 6 bases, and 18 bases lay between the germline ends. This CDR3 is built from 14 residues. CDR3 nucleotides: TGTGCCAGCACCCCAGGGAGAGGGATGAAGACCCAGTACTTC. The encoded protein is CASTPGRGMKTQYF.

V and J are TRBV4-1 and TRBJ2-7, with TRBD1 identical over 7 bases. Germline assignment: CDR1 MGHRA and CDR2 YSYEKL. The CDR3 totals 15 residues. The junction had 7 bases not matched to a gene; V was cut back by 1 base and J by 4 bases. The CDR3 DNA is TGCGCCAGCAGCCAAGTTCAGGGGGAAAATTACGAGCAGTACTTC. Its protein product is CASSQVQGENYEQYF.

The V gene is TRBV27, the J gene TRBJ2-7; 7 bases match TRBD2. V gave up 11 bases and J gave up 3 bases; unmatched junction bases: 13. Germline V CDR1 and CDR2: MNHEY, SMNVEV (reference sequence). The CDR3 totals 14 residues. The CDR3 sequence: CASRRLAERYEQYF. CDR3 bases: TGTGCCTCCCGACGCCTAGCGGAACGCTACGAGCAGTACTTC.

For this clone: An end of the junction does not agree with germline; a read error may underlie this. The V gene is TRBV4-3, the J gene TRBJ2-5; the D is unclear. The germline CDR1 and CDR2 sequences are LGHNA and YSLEER. This CDR3 is 13 amino acids long. CDR3 protein: CASSPVPQGTQYF. The CDR3 region has the DNA TGCGCCAGCAGTCCTGTCCCCCAAGGGACCCAGTACTTC.